Detailed here is one T cell receptor beta chain. The V gene's germline CDR1 is LNHDA and CDR2 SQIVND (reference sequence). This CDR3 spans 12 amino acids. V gave up 10 bases and J gave up 7 bases; unmatched junction bases: 6. The sample is drawn from a study of blood T cell repertoires in COVID-19. Overall study: COVID-19 samples, acute and convalescent, were from the United States, Italy and Spain. The analysed material was cDNA or gDNA that came from T cells, B-cell-depleted T cells, or PBMCs.

Using immunoSEQ multiplex PCR, the repertoire was profiled, and TCRdb retains in-frame clones only, with some absent. Among over 200,000 clones, 70% to 90% were seen once, and the ten largest hold less than 0.75%. The sequence was obtained from a middle-aged man with acute or convalescent COVID-19. Source material: peripheral blood. The V and J genes are TRBV19 and TRBJ1-2, with 10 bases lining up with TRBD1. This chain's CDR3 is CATRQGALGYTF. CDR3 coding DNA: TGTGCCACCCGACAGGGGGCGCTTGGCTACACCTTC. The whole variable domain, filled in from reference TRBV19 and TRBJ1-2, reads DGGITQSPKYLFRKEGQNVTLSCEQNLNHDAMYWYRQDPGQGLRLIYYSQIVNDFQKGDIAEGYSVSREKKESFPLTVTSAQKNPTAFYLCATRQGALGYTFGSGTRLTVV.